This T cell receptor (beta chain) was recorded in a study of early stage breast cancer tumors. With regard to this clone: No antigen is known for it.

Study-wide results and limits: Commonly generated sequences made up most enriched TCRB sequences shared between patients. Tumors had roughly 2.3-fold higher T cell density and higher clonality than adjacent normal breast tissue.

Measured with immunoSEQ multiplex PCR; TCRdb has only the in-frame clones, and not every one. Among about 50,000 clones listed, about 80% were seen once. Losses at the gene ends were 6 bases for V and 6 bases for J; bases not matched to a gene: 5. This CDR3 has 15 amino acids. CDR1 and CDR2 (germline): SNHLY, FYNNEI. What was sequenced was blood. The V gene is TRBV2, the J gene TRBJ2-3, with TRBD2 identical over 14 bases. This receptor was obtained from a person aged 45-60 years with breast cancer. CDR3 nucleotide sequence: TGTGCCAGCAGCGATGGGACTAGCGGGAGTGATACGCAGTATTTT. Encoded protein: CASSDGTSGSDTQYF.